A single TCR beta chain is shown here with its context. Its antigen is not known. This entry is derived from a study of T cell responses to AZD1222 COVID-19 vaccine. Findings of the study overall: There were mostly white British donors and more females than males, and clonal diversity was possibly underestimated. Scientists sampled the repertoires only once the peak T cell response had passed. When two AZD1222 doses had been given, Spike-specific TCR breadth and depth rose. It was only 6 or 7 AZD1222 recipients who were seropositive at baseline.

V lost 0 bases, J lost 2 bases, and 1 base stayed unmatched. Germline V gives CDR1 MRHNA, CDR2 SNTAGT. The CDR3 is 16 residues long. Libraries were prepared by immunoSEQ multiplex PCR; TCRdb keeps only in-frame clonotypes and omits some of them. Among roughly 160,000 clones, around nine tenths were seen once, and the ten largest hold 1.5%. The clonotype was recovered from an adult in good health. The material sequenced was peripheral blood, taken on day 0 of AZD1222 vaccination. The genes are TRBV6-4 and TRBJ2-3; TRBD2 agrees at 11 bases. The CDR3 DNA reads as TGTGCCAGCAGTGACTCTAGCGGGGGGGCCACAGATACGCAGTATTTT. This translates into CASSDSSGGATDTQYF.